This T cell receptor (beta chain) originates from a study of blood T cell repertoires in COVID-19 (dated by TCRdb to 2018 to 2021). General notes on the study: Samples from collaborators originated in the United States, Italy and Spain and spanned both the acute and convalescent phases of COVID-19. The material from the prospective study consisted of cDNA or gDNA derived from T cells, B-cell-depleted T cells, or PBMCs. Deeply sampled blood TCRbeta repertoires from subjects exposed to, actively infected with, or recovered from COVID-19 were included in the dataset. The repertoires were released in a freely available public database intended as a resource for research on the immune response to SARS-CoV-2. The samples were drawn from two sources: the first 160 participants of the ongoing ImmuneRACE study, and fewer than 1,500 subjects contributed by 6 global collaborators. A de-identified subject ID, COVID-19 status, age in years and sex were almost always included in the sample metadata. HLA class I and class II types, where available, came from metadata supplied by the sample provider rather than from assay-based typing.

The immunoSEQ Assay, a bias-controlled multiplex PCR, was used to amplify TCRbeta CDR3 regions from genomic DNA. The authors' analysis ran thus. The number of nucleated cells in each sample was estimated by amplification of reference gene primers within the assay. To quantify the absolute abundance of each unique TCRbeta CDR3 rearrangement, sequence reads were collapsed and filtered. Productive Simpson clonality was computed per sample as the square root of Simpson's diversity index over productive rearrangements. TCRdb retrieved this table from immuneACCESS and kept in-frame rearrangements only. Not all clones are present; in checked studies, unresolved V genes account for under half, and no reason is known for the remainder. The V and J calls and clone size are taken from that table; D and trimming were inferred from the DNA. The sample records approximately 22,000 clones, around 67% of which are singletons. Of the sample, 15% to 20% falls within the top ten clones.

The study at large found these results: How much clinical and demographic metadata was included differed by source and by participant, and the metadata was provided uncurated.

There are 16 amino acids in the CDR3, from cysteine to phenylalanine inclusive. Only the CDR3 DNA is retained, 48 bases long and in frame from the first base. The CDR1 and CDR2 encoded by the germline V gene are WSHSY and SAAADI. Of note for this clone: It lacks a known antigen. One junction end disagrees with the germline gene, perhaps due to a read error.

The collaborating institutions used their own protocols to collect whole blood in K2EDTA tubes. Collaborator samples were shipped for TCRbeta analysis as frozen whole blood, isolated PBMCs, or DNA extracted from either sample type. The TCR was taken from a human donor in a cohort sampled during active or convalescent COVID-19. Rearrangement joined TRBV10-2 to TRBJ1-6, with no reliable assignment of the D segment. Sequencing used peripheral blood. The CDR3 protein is CASNEDAATKDSPLHF. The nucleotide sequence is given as TGCGCCAGCAATGAGGATGCAGCGACCAAGGATTCACCCCTCCACTTT.